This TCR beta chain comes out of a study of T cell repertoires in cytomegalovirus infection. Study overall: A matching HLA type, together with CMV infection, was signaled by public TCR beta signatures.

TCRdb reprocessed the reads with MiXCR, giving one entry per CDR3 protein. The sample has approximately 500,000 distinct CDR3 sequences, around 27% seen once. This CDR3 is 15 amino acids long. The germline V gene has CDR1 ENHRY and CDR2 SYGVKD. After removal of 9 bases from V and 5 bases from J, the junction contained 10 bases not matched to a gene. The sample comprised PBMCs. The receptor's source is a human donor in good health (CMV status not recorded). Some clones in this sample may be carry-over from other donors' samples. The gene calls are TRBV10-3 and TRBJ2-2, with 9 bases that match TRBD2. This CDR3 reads CAIAESLAGTGELFF. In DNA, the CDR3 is TGTGCCATTGCTGAGAGCCTAGCGGGAACCGGGGAGCTGTTTTTT.